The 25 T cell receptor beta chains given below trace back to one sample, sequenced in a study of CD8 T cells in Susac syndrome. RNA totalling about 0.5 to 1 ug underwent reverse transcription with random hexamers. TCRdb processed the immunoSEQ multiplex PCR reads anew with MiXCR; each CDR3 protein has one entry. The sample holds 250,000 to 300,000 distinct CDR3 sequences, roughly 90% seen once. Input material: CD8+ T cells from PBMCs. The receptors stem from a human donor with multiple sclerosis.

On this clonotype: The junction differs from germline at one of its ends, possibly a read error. Here the CDR3 DNA reads TGCAGCGTCGAAGTCCCGGGAGATCGCTCCTACGAGCAGTACTTC. It is translated as CSVEVPGDRSYEQYF. The chain recombines TRBV29-1 with TRBJ2-7, with a tentative D call TRBD2 (6 bases). This CDR3 region has 15 residues. The germline CDR1 and CDR2 sequences are SQVTM and ANQGSEA.

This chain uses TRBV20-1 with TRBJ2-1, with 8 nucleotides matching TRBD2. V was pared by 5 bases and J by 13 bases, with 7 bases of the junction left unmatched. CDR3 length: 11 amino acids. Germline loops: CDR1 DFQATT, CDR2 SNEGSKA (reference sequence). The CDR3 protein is CSASAGGVQFF. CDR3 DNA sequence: TGCAGTGCTTCCGCGGGGGGTGTCCAGTTCTTC.

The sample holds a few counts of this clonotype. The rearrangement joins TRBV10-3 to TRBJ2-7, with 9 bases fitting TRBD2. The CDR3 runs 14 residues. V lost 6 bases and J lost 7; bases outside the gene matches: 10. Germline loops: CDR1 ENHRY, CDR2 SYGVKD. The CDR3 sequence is CAIRAEGGRGEQYF. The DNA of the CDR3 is TGTGCCATCAGGGCAGAAGGCGGGAGGGGGGAGCAGTACTTC.

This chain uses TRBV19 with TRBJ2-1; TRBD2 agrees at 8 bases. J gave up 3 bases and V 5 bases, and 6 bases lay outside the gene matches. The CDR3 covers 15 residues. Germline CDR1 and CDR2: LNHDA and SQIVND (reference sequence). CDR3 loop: CASSPGLVDYNEQFF. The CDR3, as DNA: TGTGCCAGTAGTCCGGGACTAGTGGACTACAATGAGCAGTTCTTC.

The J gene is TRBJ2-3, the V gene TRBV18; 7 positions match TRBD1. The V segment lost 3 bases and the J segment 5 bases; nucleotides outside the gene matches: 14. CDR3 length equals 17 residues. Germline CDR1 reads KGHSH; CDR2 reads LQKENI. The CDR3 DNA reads TGTGCCAGCTCACCTCTCCAGGGGGATTCCCTCAAAGATACGCAGTATTTT. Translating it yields CASSPLQGDSLKDTQYF.

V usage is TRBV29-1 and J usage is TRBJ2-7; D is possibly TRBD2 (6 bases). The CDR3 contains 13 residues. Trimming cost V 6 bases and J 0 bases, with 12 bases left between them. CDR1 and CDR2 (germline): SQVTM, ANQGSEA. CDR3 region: CSVKTGASYEQYF. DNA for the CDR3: TGCAGCGTGAAAACGGGAGCCTCCTACGAGCAGTACTTC.

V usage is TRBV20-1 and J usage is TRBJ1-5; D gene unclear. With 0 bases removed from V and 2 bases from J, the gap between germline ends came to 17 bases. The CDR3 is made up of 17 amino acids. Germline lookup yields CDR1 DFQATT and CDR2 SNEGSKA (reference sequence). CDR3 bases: TGCAGTGCTAGAGATGAGTTCGGGGAAACTGGCAATCAGCCCCAGCATTTT. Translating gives CSARDEFGETGNQPQHF.

CDR3 in amino acids: CASISQTSGSSGELFF. CDR3 bases: TGTGCCAGCATCTCCCAGACTAGCGGGAGCTCCGGGGAGCTGTTTTTT. The chain carries TRBV7-9 and TRBJ2-2; 12 nucleotides line up with TRBD2. The ends lost 7 bases at V and 6 bases at J; junction bases unmatched: 9. This CDR3 contains 16 residues. CDR1 and CDR2 from the germline V gene are SEHNR and FQNEAQ (reference sequence).

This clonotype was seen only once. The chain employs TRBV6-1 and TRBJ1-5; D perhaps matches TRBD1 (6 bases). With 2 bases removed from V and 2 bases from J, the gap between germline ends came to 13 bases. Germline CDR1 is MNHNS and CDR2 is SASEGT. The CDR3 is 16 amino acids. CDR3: CASSENEGGGNQPQHF. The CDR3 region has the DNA TGTGCCAGCAGTGAAAACGAGGGGGGCGGCAATCAGCCCCAGCATTTT.

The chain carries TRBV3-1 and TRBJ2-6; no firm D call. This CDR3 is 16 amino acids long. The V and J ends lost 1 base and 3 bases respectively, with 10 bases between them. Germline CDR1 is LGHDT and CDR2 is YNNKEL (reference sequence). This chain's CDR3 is CASSQGIFGGANVLTF. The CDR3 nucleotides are TGTGCCAGCAGCCAAGGGATATTCGGTGGGGCCAACGTCCTGACTTTC.

CDR3 DNA: TGTGCCAGCAGCCTAGGACGGAACAATCAGCCCCAGCATTTT. Its protein is CASSLGRNNQPQHF. V gene TRBV27 combines with J gene TRBJ1-5; D gene uncertain. CDR1 is MNHEY and CDR2 is SMNVEV in the germline V gene (reference sequence). The CDR3 spans 14 residues. V lost 6 bases to trimming and J lost 3 bases, with 12 bases between them.

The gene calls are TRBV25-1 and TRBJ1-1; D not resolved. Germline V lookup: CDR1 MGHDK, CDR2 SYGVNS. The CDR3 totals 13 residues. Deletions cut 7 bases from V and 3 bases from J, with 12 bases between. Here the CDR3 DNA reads TGTGCCAGCAACTCGGGCTACTACACTGAAGCTTTCTTT. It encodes CASNSGYYTEAFF. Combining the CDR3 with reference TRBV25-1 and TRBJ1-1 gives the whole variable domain EADIYQTPRYLVIGTGKKITLECSQTMGHDKMYWYQQDPGMELHLIHYSYGVNSTEKGDLSSESTVSRIRTEHFPLTLESARPSHTSQYLCASNSGYYTEAFFGQGTRLTVV.

The CDR3 bases are TGTGCCAGCAGTTTGATTCAGGCCTACAATGAGCAGTTCTTC. This codes for CASSLIQAYNEQFF. The chain links TRBV27 to TRBJ2-1; no clear D. This CDR3 region has 14 residues. CDR1 and CDR2 (germline): MNHEY, SMNVEV (reference sequence). The V and J ends lost 3 bases and 2 bases respectively, with 8 bases between them.

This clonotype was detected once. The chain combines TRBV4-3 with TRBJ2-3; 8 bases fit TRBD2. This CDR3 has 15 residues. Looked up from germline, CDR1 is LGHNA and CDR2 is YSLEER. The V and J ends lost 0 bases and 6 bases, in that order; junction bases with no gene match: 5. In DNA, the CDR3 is TGCGCCAGCAGCCAAGAAAAAGCGGGGGCGGATACGCAGTATTTT. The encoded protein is CASSQEKAGADTQYF.

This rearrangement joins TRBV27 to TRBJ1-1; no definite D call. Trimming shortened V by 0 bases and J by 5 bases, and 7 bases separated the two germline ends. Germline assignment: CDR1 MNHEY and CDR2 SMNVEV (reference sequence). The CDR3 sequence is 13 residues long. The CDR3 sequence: CASSLSGITEAFF. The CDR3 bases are TGTGCCAGCAGTTTATCGGGTATTACTGAAGCTTTCTTT.

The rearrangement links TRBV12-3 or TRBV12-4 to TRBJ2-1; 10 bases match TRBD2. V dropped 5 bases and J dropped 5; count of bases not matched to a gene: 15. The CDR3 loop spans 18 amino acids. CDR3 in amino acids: CASSTDPEAGGKDNEQFF. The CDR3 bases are TGTGCCAGCAGTACTGACCCCGAAGCGGGAGGGAAAGACAATGAGCAGTTCTTC.

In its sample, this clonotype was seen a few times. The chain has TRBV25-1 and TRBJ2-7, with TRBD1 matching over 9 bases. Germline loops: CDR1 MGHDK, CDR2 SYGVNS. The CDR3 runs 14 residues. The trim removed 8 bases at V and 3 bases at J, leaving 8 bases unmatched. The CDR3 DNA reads TGTGCCAGCTCGAGGACAGGGGACTACTACGAGCAGTACTTC. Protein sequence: CASSRTGDYYEQYF.

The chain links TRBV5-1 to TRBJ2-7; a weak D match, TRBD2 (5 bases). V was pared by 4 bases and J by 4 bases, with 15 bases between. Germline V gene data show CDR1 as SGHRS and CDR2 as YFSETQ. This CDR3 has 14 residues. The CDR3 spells CASSLAPTGYEQYF. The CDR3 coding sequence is TGCGCCAGCAGCCTAGCCCCAACGGGGTACGAGCAGTACTTC.

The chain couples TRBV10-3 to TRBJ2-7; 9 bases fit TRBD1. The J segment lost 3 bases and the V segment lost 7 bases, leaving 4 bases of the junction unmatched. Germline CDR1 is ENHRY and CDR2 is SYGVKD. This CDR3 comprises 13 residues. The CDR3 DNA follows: TGTGCCATCACTCCGGGACAGGGCTACGAGCAGTACTTC. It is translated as CAITPGQGYEQYF.

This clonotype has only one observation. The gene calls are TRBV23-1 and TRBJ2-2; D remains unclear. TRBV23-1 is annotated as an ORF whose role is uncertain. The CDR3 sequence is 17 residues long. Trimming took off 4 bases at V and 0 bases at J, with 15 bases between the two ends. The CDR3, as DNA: TGCGCCAGCAGTCCGGCAATTCGGGCCGCGAACACCGGGGAGCTGTTTTTT. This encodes CASSPAIRAANTGELFF.

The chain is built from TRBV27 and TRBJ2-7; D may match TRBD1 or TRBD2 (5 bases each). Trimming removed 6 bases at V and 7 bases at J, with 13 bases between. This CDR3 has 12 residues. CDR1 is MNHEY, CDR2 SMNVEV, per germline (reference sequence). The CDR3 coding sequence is TGTGCCAGCAGCCTTGGCGAGGGGGAGCAGTACTTC. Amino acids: CASSLGEGEQYF.

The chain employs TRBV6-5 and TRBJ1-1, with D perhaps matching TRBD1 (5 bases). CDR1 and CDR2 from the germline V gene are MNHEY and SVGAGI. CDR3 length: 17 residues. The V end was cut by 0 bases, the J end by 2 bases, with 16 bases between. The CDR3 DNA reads TGTGCCAGCAGTTACTCAGTCCCAGGGACCTACAACACTGAAGCTTTCTTT. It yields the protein CASSYSVPGTYNTEAFF.

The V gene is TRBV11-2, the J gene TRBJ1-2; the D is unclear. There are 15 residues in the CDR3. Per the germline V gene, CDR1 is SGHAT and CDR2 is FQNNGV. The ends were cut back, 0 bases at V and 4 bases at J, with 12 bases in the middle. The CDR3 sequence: CASSLERRFSYGYTF. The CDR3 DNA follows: TGTGCCAGCAGCTTAGAGCGCAGATTTAGCTATGGCTACACCTTC.

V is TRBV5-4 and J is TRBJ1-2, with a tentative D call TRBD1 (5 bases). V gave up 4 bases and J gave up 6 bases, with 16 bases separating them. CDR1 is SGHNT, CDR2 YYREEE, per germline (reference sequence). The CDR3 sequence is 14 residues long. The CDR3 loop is CASSPAVWGNGYTF. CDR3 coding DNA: TGTGCCAGCAGCCCTGCCGTCTGGGGGAATGGCTACACCTTC.

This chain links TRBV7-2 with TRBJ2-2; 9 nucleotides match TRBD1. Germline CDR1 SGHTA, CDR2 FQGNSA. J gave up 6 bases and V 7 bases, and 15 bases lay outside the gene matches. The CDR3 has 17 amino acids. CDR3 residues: CASTFLKGTGFAGELFF. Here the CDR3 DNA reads TGTGCCAGCACCTTTCTTAAGGGGACAGGGTTCGCCGGGGAGCTGTTTTTT.